This T cell receptor beta chain was documented in a study of CD8+ T cells in alopecia areata. Extracted RNA was reverse transcribed, and the resulting cDNA served as sequencing template. Only in-frame clones appear in the TCRdb table, and some are missing; sequencing was by immunoSEQ multiplex PCR. The table shows roughly 120,000 clones, with roughly 68% occurring only once. Sorting of CD4+ and CD8+ T cells was performed on PBMCs. V was clipped by 5 bases and J by 8 bases, with 15 bases between them. Germline values: CDR1 SQVTM, CDR2 ANQGSEA. The CDR3 sequence is 12 residues long. The V gene is TRBV29-1, the J gene TRBJ1-2, with D possibly matching TRBD1 (5 bases). The clonotype comes from a human donor in good health. The sample was CD4+ T cells sorted from blood. CDR3 in amino acids: CSVTDRLGGYTF. The CDR3 region has the DNA TGCAGCGTTACCGACAGACTGGGAGGCTACACCTTC.